Here is one T cell receptor (beta chain) with its context. Its antigen target is currently unknown. No per-base quality is available; no much larger clone lies one base away. The data derive from a study of shared T cell receptors in the human thymus (dated by TCRdb to the early 2020s). With respect to the entire study: The study examined how self-reactive, shared T-cell receptor alpha chains are generated in the human thymus.

The method was the immunoSEQ multiplex PCR assay. Entries here come from immuneACCESS through TCRdb and include only in-frame sequences with V and J called. Some clones fail to appear in such tables; in the studies checked, an unresolved V gene covers under half of the shortfall, and the cause of the remainder is unknown. This sample is represented by under 850,000 clones; around 89% of them were singletons. Clones ranked in the top ten supply about 0.01% of the sample. Counted from cysteine to phenylalanine, this CDR3 has 14 amino acids. Here the CDR3 DNA is all that survives: 42 bases in frame from base 1. The germline V gene gives CDR1 as SGHDN and CDR2 as FVKESK. This same sample was also taken into another study, of human thymus T cells. The other study reports the following: Immunologically healthy infants undergoing open corrective cardiac surgery for congenital heart defects in Finland were used as donors. Thymus tissue was collected as surgical resects that were removed during corrective cardiac surgery. Usage of V and J gene segments appeared to be biased in both the thymic and the peripheral blood repertoires. According to the related research, thymic TCR repertoires were highly overlapping among unrelated individuals. The study characterized TCR alpha and beta repertoires from roughly 8 infant thymus samples and a few related peripheral blood samples. Donor ages ranged from about 6 to 244 days, and the cohort comprised five or six male and a couple of female infants. After being mechanically released from the tissue, thymocytes were kept at -70 degrees C in pellets of about 8.5-32 million cells. A QIAsymphony instrument was used to extract genomic DNA from the frozen cell pellets. TCRB and TCRAD loci were amplified from a standardized quantity of quality-controlled genomic DNA using the immunoSEQ multiplex PCR assay. The amplicons covered the V(D)J region and were long enough to include the CDR3 and to identify the V and J genes. The amplicons were sequenced on an Illumina platform via the commercial immunoSEQ service. Primer bias and sequencing errors were corrected as previously described, and TCRAD and TCRB definitions were based on the IMGT database. Analysis of the repertoires was done with immunoSEQ Analyzer 3.0 and VDJTools and included basic statistics, V/J segment usage, diversity estimates, rarefaction and pairwise overlap. Diversity was estimated using the Chao1, ChaoE, Efron-Thisted, Shannon and inverse Simpson indices, and was also estimated on datasets down-sampled to the size of the smallest sample. Repertoire overlap used strict matching of CDR3 nucleotide sequence, V gene and J gene, with Jaccard-based multidimensional scaling clustering. On average, thymus samples yielded about 810,000 unique TCRB clonotypes, whereas blood samples yielded approximately 84,000.

The receptor chain draws on TRBV14 and TRBJ2-5; TRBD1 is a weak D gene call, 6 bases matching. With the DNA end fitting TRBJ2-7 better, the J assignment may be wrong. Sequenced sample: thymocytes. This receptor was taken from a boy under two years old with a congenital heart defect. Donor details come from another sample of the same person, matched by shared clones. CDR3 region: CASSQRDNSYEQYF. The nucleotides read TGTGCCAGCAGCCAAAGGGACAACTCCTACGAGCAGTACTTC.